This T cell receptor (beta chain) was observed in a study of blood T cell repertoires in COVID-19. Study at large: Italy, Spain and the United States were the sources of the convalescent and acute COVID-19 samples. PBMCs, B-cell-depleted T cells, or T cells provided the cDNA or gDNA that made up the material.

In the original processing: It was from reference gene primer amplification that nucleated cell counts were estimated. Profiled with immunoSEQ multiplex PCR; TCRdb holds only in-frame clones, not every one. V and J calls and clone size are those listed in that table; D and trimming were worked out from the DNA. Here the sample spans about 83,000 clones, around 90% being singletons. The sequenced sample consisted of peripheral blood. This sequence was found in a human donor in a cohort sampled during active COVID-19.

The CDR3 coding sequence is TGTGCCAGCAGCTTAGCTCAGGCTGGAAACACCATATATTTT. As protein: CASSLAQAGNTIYF. The chain joins TRBV7-2 to TRBJ1-3; D gene unclear. Germline loops: CDR1 SGHTA, CDR2 FQGNSA. This CDR3 spans 14 amino acids. The V end lost 0 bases, the J end lost 2 bases, and 5 bases lay between the germline ends.